This TCR beta chain was recorded in a study of T and B cells in COVID-19 patients (dated by TCRdb to the early 2020s). Concerning the study at large: Using TRB and IGH repertoire sequencing of peripheral blood, the study characterized adaptive immunity in COVID-19 patients who had active infection or had recovered. In the active-infection cohort, about 90% of the roughly 20 patients had comorbidities linked to unfavorable COVID-19 outcome. As many as 9 follow-up blood samples were taken per patient, and some of the samples covered different disease stages within the same individual. A recovered cohort included some 19 patients who provided roughly 22 samples, and most of these patients had mild to moderate COVID-19 treated on an outpatient basis. Over 8 million TCR sequences were analysed from a TCR and BCR sequence repository that comprised a few dozen patients and roughly 74 time points. Because samples were available both during active disease and after recovery, a couple of patients were counted in both the recovered and the active cohorts. An age-matched reference group of 30 to 40 healthy donors negative for COVID-19 antibodies served as the comparison for repertoire analyses. Of the 20 to 25 patients in the active-infection cohort, about a dozen were critically ill and needed mechanical ventilation or ECMO. A median age of approximately 30 years was recorded in the recovered cohort versus around 67 years in the active-infection cohort.

For this clonotype: The antigen it binds to is not known. Nothing much larger sits one base from this clone, and base qualities are not available.

TCRdb lists the instrument as Illumina MiSeq. Multiplex PCR with BIOMED2 TRB-A/B primer pools was used to amplify the TRB rearrangements. Illumina-compatible adapters and 7-nucleotide sample barcodes were attached to the amplicons through two consecutive PCRs. All library PCRs used Phusion HS II polymerase. The amplicons were purified from gel with the NucleoSpin Gel and PCR Clean-up kit, measured on Qubit, and then pooled at 4 to 5 nM. Before Illumina next-generation sequencing, the quality of the amplicon pool was assessed on an Agilent 2100 Bioanalyzer. As for the authors' bioinformatics: TRB rearrangements were annotated with MiXCR 3.0.8 using the default MiXCR reference library. Non-productive reads and sequences with fewer than 2 reads were removed, and every unique CDR3 nucleotide sequence was treated as one clone. Clonality, diversity, richness and V-J gene usage were calculated in R 3.5.1. GLIPH2 was used to cluster TCRs by CDR3 similarity, and OLGA was used to calculate generation probabilities. GLIPH2 clusters were kept only when the clusters contained at least four unique TCR clonotypes present in at least three individuals. TCRdb applied fastp at Q25 and MiXCR to the public reads, then kept only in-frame beta chains. One record per CDR3 amino acid sequence lists the most common genes and DNA. In this record, the V and J calls reflect TCRdb's handling and not the investigators' own analysis. The sample has 15,000 to 20,000 distinct CDR3 sequences on record, 36% of them singletons. The top ten hold approximately 16% of the sample.

TRB repertoires were amplified from around 250-500 ng of genomic DNA extracted from blood. Study-wide findings and limitations: TRB repertoires were highly clonal in active COVID-19, whereas diversity and richness at recovery rose above healthy donor levels. A total of about 2,400 TCR clusters were exclusive to the recovered cohort, and approximately 31 of those clusters were low-pGen clusters. It was stated that prospective validation of the reported TCR clusters was required before the clusters could be put to clinical use. Specific T cell subsets (CD4+/Treg/CD8+) and sorted SARS-CoV-2-responsive or tetramer+ T cells had not yet been sequenced, and the corresponding sequencing experiments were ongoing. Patients with COVID-19 were reported to show strongly skewed TRBV/TRBJ gene usage. The size of the cohort was considered insufficient for assessing HLA contributions to COVID-19 susceptibility or severity. Few blood samples were available from mildly ill patients while symptoms were present or from severe cases at early time points.

Sequences MNHEY (CDR1) and SMNVEV (CDR2) are obtained from the germline V gene (reference sequence). The CDR3 measures 16 amino acids from cysteine to phenylalanine. Just CDR3 DNA is preserved here, 48 bases in frame from base 1. V and J are truncated by 8 bases and 8 bases respectively, leaving an intervening sequence of 24 bases. The TCR sequence derives from a human donor with active COVID-19. The receptor chain draws on TRBV27 and TRBJ1-4; D gene: possibly TRBD1, on 5 matching bases. The sample consisted of blood. The base sequence is TGTGCCAGCGCCGATAGGACGGCCGGGGCTCGGGAAAAACTGTTTTTT. This gives the protein CASADRTAGAREKLFF.